This T cell receptor (beta chain) comes out of a study of blood T cell repertoires in COVID-19. The method was immunoSEQ multiplex PCR; TCRdb's version includes in-frame clones alone and lacks a portion of them. The sample holds about 94,000 clones, over 65% seen once. The CDR3 is made up of 13 amino acids. Germline V gives CDR1 LGHDT, CDR2 YNNKEL (reference sequence). The junction had 4 bases not matched to a gene; V was cut back by 1 base and J by 8 bases. The clonotype comes from a man between 65 and 79 years old with COVID-19, enrolled during active disease. J is TRBJ1-2 and V is TRBV3-1 (or the pseudogene TRBV3-2), with 7 bases lining up with TRBD1. The sequencing sample was made of peripheral blood. The CDR3 DNA follows: TGTGCCAGCAGCCAAGGACAGGGCCTGGGCTACACCTTC. Translation gives CASSQGQGLGYTF.